Included here is one T cell receptor beta chain sequence, with context. Original data processing: Amplification from reference gene primers served as the basis for estimated nucleated cell counts. The assay was immunoSEQ multiplex PCR, and TCRdb's table has in-frame clones only and misses some. The D gene and trimming were derived from the DNA, and the V and J assignments and clone size from that table. This repertoire shows over 150,000 clones, roughly 80% found once; its top ten account for around 3.5%. This sample was included in a study of blood T cell repertoires in COVID-19. Looking at the study overall: The samples span acute and convalescent COVID-19 from the United States, Italy and Spain. In each case, the material was cDNA or gDNA derived from T cells, B-cell-depleted T cells, or PBMCs.

Germline V gene data show CDR1 as SNHLY and CDR2 as FYNNEI. The CDR3 contains 14 residues. Trimming took 5 bases from V and 1 from J; bases not matched to a gene: 3. The sequence came from a woman aged 80 or older with acute or convalescent COVID-19. The genes are TRBV2 and TRBJ2-3, with 7 bases identical to TRBD2. Specimen: peripheral blood. The CDR3 DNA is TGTGCCAGCAGTAGACTAGCAGGCACAGATACGCAGTATTTT. Translating it yields CASSRLAGTDTQYF.